These 9 T cell receptor beta chains were all obtained from the same sample, sequenced in a study of cytomegalovirus exposure and HLA in healthy donors. Both 60 Vbeta primers and 13 Jbeta primers went into the PCR. This table comes from immunoSEQ multiplex PCR, and its TCRdb copy is limited to in-frame clones, with some not included. The sample lists approximately 84,000 clones, 60% to 80% occurring once. Input material: PBMCs. These receptors were obtained from a man aged 35 to 55 in good health and CMV-seronegative.

A few counts support this clone. This rearrangement joins TRBV6-1 to TRBJ1-3; D not resolved. Trimming stripped 1 base from V and 9 bases from J, with 4 bases between. Germline CDR1 and CDR2: MNHNS and SASEGT. CDR3 length: 11 residues. The CDR3 region has the DNA TGTGCCAGCAGTGAAGTTCGCACCATATATTTT. Protein sequence: CASSEVRTIYF.

This chain connects TRBV18 to TRBJ2-7; possible D gene TRBD2, 6 bases. The V gene lost 5 bases and the J gene lost 5 bases, with 16 bases spanning the gap. Germline assignment: CDR1 KGHSH and CDR2 LQKENI. The CDR3 is 14 residues long. The CDR3 DNA is TGTGCCAGCTCAACGCGGACTACATTCGACGAGCAGTACTTC. Residues: CASSTRTTFDEQYF.

This clone was observed a few times. The chain joins TRBV28 to TRBJ2-7; the D is unclear. CDR1 and CDR2 from the germline V gene are MDHEN and SYDVKM. V gave up 6 bases and J gave up 3 bases, with 6 bases separating them. The CDR3 has 11 amino acids. CDR3 region: CASSLYYEQYF. The CDR3 DNA reads as TGTGCCAGCAGCCTATACTACGAGCAGTACTTC.

The chain links TRBV2 to TRBJ2-1; TRBD2 matches 11 bases. With 7 bases clipped from V and 6 bases from J, the junction kept 8 bases outside the gene matches. The CDR3 runs to 15 residues. CDR1 and CDR2 (germline): SNHLY, FYNNEI. CDR3 in amino acids: CASTPTSGTLNEQFF. CDR3 DNA: TGTGCCAGCACCCCGACTAGCGGGACCCTCAATGAGCAGTTCTTC.

Notes on this clone: Germline is not matched at one junction end, which may reflect a read error. The V call is TRBV2, the J call TRBJ1-1; 7 positions match TRBD1. Germline assignment: CDR1 SNHLY and CDR2 FYNNEI. This CDR3 has 18 amino acids. The DNA of the CDR3 is TGTGCCATCAGTGGACCCAAGCCCGAGACAGGGAGGAACACTGAAGCTTTCTTT. This sequence encodes CAISGPKPETGRNTEAFF.

V is TRBV5-1 and J is TRBJ2-7; 11 positions match TRBD1. Germline V lookup: CDR1 SGHRS, CDR2 YFSETQ. The junction had 9 bases not matched to a gene; V was cut back by 3 bases and J by 4 bases. The CDR3 runs to 16 residues. For the CDR3, the DNA is TGCGCCAGCAGCTCCGGGACAGGGGGAACGGTGTACGAGCAGTACTTC. Protein product: CASSSGTGGTVYEQYF.

Notes on this clone: Additional DNA sequences in this sample encode the identical CDR3. The chain has TRBV5-1 and TRBJ1-5; D remains unclear. The CDR3 contains 14 residues. V lost 0 bases and J 5 bases, leaving 9 bases between the germline ends. Germline assignment: CDR1 SGHRS and CDR2 YFSETQ. CDR3 residues: CASSLGVGDQPQHF. Written as DNA, the CDR3 is TGCGCCAGCAGCTTGGGGGTCGGAGATCAGCCCCAGCATTTT.

The rearrangement uses TRBV6-1 and TRBJ1-2; TRBD1 matches 9 bases. Trimming at V came to 0 bases and at J to 8 bases, leaving 7 bases not matched to a gene. The CDR3 is made up of 15 amino acids. Germline-derived CDR1 and CDR2 are MNHNS and SASEGT. The CDR3 region is CASSEAGTGNGGYTF. DNA for the CDR3: TGTGCCAGCAGTGAAGCGGGGACAGGGAACGGAGGCTACACCTTC.

This clone came up a few times. The chain combines TRBV4-1 with TRBJ2-7, with D maybe TRBD2 (6 bases). Trimming pared 4 bases from V and 4 bases from J, leaving 38 bases between. This CDR3 is 22 amino acids long. Per germline, CDR1 MGHRA and CDR2 YSYEKL. CDR3 region: CASSRGRPVRGIKWGEEYEQYF. CDR3 sequence (DNA): TGCGCCAGCAGCCGCGGTAGGCCGGTTCGCGGGATCAAATGGGGGGAAGAGTACGAGCAGTACTTC.